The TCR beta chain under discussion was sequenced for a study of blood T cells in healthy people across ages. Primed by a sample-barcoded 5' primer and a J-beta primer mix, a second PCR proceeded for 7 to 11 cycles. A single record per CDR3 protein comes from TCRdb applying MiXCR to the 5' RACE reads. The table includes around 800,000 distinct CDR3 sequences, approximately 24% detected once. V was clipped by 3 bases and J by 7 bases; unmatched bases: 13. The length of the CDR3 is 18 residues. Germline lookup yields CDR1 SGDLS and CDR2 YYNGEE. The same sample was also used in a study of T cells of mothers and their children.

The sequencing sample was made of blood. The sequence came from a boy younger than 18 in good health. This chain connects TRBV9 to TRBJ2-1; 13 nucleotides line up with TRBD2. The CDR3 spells CASSAGLAGAPSGNEQFF. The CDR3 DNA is TGTGCCAGCAGCGCCGGACTAGCGGGGGCCCCCTCGGGAAATGAGCAGTTCTTC.